A selection of T cell receptor beta chains follows, all from one sample in a study of T cells in localized non-small cell lung cancer. The table came from immunoSEQ multiplex PCR; TCRdb's copy has only in-frame clones and leaves some out. The data contain thousands of clones, less than 30% of them seen just once; the ten biggest clones take up approximately 15%. This sample comprised lung tumor tissue, obtained before any cancer treatment. The source is a woman aged 35 to 70 with stage III lung adenocarcinoma. CDR3s include the opening cysteine and the closing phenylalanine or tryptophan. The D gene is left open where the match is weak. Only part of the rows carry a size: once, few, many, or a class if the clone is expanded.

V gene	clone size	CDR3 length	D gene	J gene	CDR3 DNA	CDR3 protein
TRBV18	NA	14	NA	TRBJ1-2	TGTGCCAGCTCACCGGAGAGGGGTGTCTATGGCTACACCTTC	CASSPERGVYGYTF
TRBV18	NA	14	NA	TRBJ1-4	TGTGCCAGCTCCCAGGACAGACTTAATGAAAAACTGTTTTTT	CASSQDRLNEKLFF
TRBV9	NA	15	NA	TRBJ2-7	TGTGCCAGCAGCGTAGAGGCAGGGGGGTCCTACGAGCAGTACTTC	CASSVEAGGSYEQYF
TRBV28	NA	16	TRBD1	TRBJ1-2	TGTGCCAGCAGTTCGTTCGACAGGGGGAGAAACTATGGCTACACCTTC	CASSSFDRGRNYGYTF
TRBV11-3	medium-sized	16	NA	TRBJ1-6	TGTGCCAGCAGCTCCGGGACACTATCTTATAATTCACCCCTCCACTTT	CASSSGTLSYNSPLHF
TRBV10-1	once	13	NA	TRBJ2-7	TGCGCCAGCAGTGCTAGGACAGTGGGCGAGCAGTACTTC	CASSARTVGEQYF
TRBV11-3	medium-sized	15	NA	TRBJ2-2	TGTGCCAGCAGCTCCACCGGGACAAACACCGGGGAGCTGTTTTTT	CASSSTGTNTGELFF
TRBV19	few	14	TRBD1	TRBJ2-2	TGTGCCAGTGCGGGACAGGGTAACACCGGGGAGCTGTTTTTT	CASAGQGNTGELFF
TRBV11-3	few	14	NA	TRBJ1-2	TGTGCCAGCAGCTTAAGGAGTGAGGAGGGGGGCGTCTCCTTC	CASSLRSEEGGVSF
TRBV6-8	NA	14	NA	TRBJ1-2	TGTGCCAGCAGTTACTCGGGGGACACCACGGGCTACACCTTC	CASSYSGDTTGYTF
TRBV10-2	NA	13	NA	TRBJ2-3	TGCGCCAGCAGCCACAGAGAACGAGATACGCAGTATTTT	CASSHRERDTQYF
TRBV9	NA	17	TRBD2	TRBJ2-3	TGTGCCAGCAGCCCACCGGGGGGGCGGGAGGACACAGATACGCAGTATTTT	CASSPPGGREDTDTQYF
TRBV4-1	few	18	TRBD2	TRBJ2-2	TGCGCCAGCAGCCAAGGGGTTAGCGGGGGGAAGAACACCGGGGAGCTGTTTTTT	CASSQGVSGGKNTGELFF
TRBV2	NA	16	NA	TRBJ2-7	TGTGCCAGCAGTGAAGCGCAGTCAGGAACAACCTACGAGCAGTACTTC	CASSEAQSGTTYEQYF
TRBV28	NA	16	TRBD1	TRBJ1-6	TGTGCCAGCAGTTCCGCCCACGGGACAGGGAATTCACCCCTCCACTTT	CASSSAHGTGNSPLHF
TRBV5-1	NA	15	TRBD1	TRBJ1-3	TGCGCCAGCAGCCTGGACAGGGGGATTGGAAACACCATATATTTT	CASSLDRGIGNTIYF
TRBV6-8	large	12	NA	TRBJ1-3	TGTGCCAGTCAGGGGTCTGGAAACACCATATATTTT	CASQGSGNTIYF
TRBV11-3	NA	14	NA	TRBJ2-1	TGTGCCAGCAGCGCCAGCGGGCCTGCGAAAGAGCAGTTCTTC	CASSASGPAKEQFF
TRBV6-8	NA	13	NA	TRBJ1-1	TGTGCCAGCAGGGTGGGCATGAACACTGAAGCTTTCTTT	CASRVGMNTEAFF
TRBV5-1	few	14	NA	TRBJ2-7	TGCGCCAGCAGCTTGGGACAGGAGGTCTACGAGCAGTACTTC	CASSLGQEVYEQYF
TRBV6-1	few	14	NA	TRBJ2-7	TGTGCCAGCAGTGAAGGGTCGGGAACCTACGAGCAGTACTTC	CASSEGSGTYEQYF
TRBV1	few	14	NA	TRBJ1-1	TGCGCCAGCAGCCCCATGGGAACAGGGCTTGAAGCTTTCTTT	CASSPMGTGLEAFF
TRBV29-1	few	13	NA	TRBJ2-5	TGCAGCGTTGAAGGGGAGTACCAAGAGACCCAGTACTTC	CSVEGEYQETQYF
TRBV28	NA	17	NA	TRBJ2-5	TGTGCCAGCAGTTTAGGGAACGGAATCTGGGAGGAGGAGACCCAGTACTTC	CASSLGNGIWEEETQYF
TRBV2	few	12	NA	TRBJ2-2	TGTGCCAGCGGGTACAGGGCCGGGGAGCTGTTTTTT	CASGYRAGELFF
TRBV6-8	large	15	TRBD2	TRBJ2-3	TGTGCCAGCAGTTACGGCGGGGGTAACGTCGGTACGCAGTATTTT	CASSYGGGNVGTQYF
TRBV28	few	14	TRBD1	TRBJ1-1	TGTGCCAGCAGTTCGGACAGGATGGGCACTGAAGCTTTCTTT	CASSSDRMGTEAFF
TRBV19	NA	14	TRBD1	TRBJ2-5	TGTGCCAGTAGTATTGGACAGGGGGCGGAGACCCAGTACTTC	CASSIGQGAETQYF
TRBV11-3	few	15	NA	TRBJ2-7	TGTGCCAGCAGTTTTGGGGGGTCCTCCTCCTACGAGCAGTACTTC	CASSFGGSSSYEQYF
TRBV10-2	NA	14	TRBD1	TRBJ2-7	TGCGCCAGCAGGGACAGGGCCCTTTACTACGAGCAGTACTTC	CASRDRALYYEQYF
TRBV18	NA	15	NA	TRBJ1-1	TGTGCCAGCTCACCCCGGGCAGGGGCGAACACTGAAGCTTTCTTT	CASSPRAGANTEAFF
TRBV6-9	few	11	NA	TRBJ1-2	TGTGCCACCACGGATAACTATGGCTACACCTTC	CATTDNYGYTF
TRBV30	NA	12	NA	TRBJ2-5	TGTGCCTGGAGTTATAACGAAGAGACCCAGTACTTC	CAWSYNEETQYF
TRBV6-8	medium-sized	12	NA	TRBJ2-7	TGTGCCAGCAGTCCCGACGCCAACGAGCAGTACTTC	CASSPDANEQYF
TRBV2	NA	14	NA	TRBJ2-5	TGTGCCAGCAGTGAAGCCGGGTCAGCGGAGACCCAGTACTTC	CASSEAGSAETQYF
TRBV11-3	few	17	TRBD2	TRBJ2-1	TGTGCCAGCAGGACCAGAGCGGGAGGGCCGTCCTACAATGAGCAGTTCTTC	CASRTRAGGPSYNEQFF